The 27 T cell receptor beta chains below were found in one sample sequenced in a study of response to subunit inactivated influenza vaccine. TCRdb redid the calling of the RT-PCR reads with MiXCR, one entry per CDR3 protein. The data contain 550,000 to 600,000 distinct CDR3 sequences, 12% of them singletons. Specimen: PBMCs from blood, collected on the day of vaccination. The source is a man in his forties or fifties who received an inactivated influenza vaccine.

The chain couples TRBV10-3 to TRBJ2-3; the D is unclear. CDR1 is ENHRY and CDR2 is SYGVKD in the germline V gene. Trimming removed 4 bases at V and 2 bases at J, with 7 bases between. The CDR3 length is 13 residues. CDR3 sequence: CAISGAVTDTQYF. CDR3 DNA: TGTGCCATCAGTGGTGCAGTCACAGATACGCAGTATTTT.

The rearrangement joins TRBV5-1 to TRBJ1-2, with a tentative D call TRBD1 (6 bases). The CDR3 consists of 12 residues. Germline V lookup: CDR1 SGHRS, CDR2 YFSETQ. V gave up 7 bases and J gave up 5 bases, with 12 bases separating them. Written as DNA, the CDR3 is TGCGCCAGCCGGGGGGCAGATTATGGCTACACCTTC. Translating it yields CASRGADYGYTF.

The rearrangement uses TRBV20-1 and TRBJ2-1, with no clear D. The V gene's germline CDR1 is DFQATT and CDR2 SNEGSKA (reference sequence). Trimming took off 2 bases at V and 0 bases at J, with 8 bases between the two ends. This CDR3 has 14 residues. The CDR3 DNA follows: TGCAGTGCTAGACCAGTCCTCTCCTACAATGAGCAGTTCTTC. Translated, it gives CSARPVLSYNEQFF.

This clonotype was found a few times. This chain joins TRBV28 and TRBJ1-6; D uncertain. CDR3 length equals 15 residues. Germline CDR1 MDHEN, CDR2 SYDVKM. The V end was cut by 6 bases, the J end by 3 bases, with 12 bases between. The CDR3 protein is CASSQAQDYNSPLHF. Written as DNA, the CDR3 is TGTGCCAGCAGCCAAGCGCAGGACTATAATTCACCCCTCCACTTT.

This clonotype was seen a few times. V and J are TRBV29-1 and TRBJ1-1; D not certain. The V gene lost 7 bases and the J gene lost 3 bases, with 6 bases spanning the gap. CDR3 length equals 10 residues. In germline, CDR1 is SQVTM, CDR2 ANQGSEA. The CDR3 spells CSAQHTEAFF. CDR3 nucleotide sequence: TGCAGCGCCCAGCACACTGAAGCTTTCTTT.

The V and J genes are TRBV6-2 or TRBV6-3 and TRBJ2-1; the match to TRBD2 covers 8 bases. The CDR3 runs 15 residues. With V trimmed by 6 bases and J by 2 bases, 6 bases remained unmatched. The germline V gene has CDR1 MNHEY and CDR2 SVGEGT. The CDR3 DNA reads as TGTGCCAGCAGGGAGGGACTAGTCCCCTACAATGAGCAGTTCTTC. Its translation is CASREGLVPYNEQFF.

This clonotype was counted between two and nine times. The V gene is TRBV7-9, the J gene TRBJ2-5, with 11 bases identical to TRBD2. The CDR3 runs to 15 residues. Trimming cost V 4 bases and J 5 bases; bases outside gene matches: 6. In germline, CDR1 is SEHNR, CDR2 FQNEAQ (reference sequence). CDR3: CASSSVAGGKETQYF. The CDR3 region has the DNA TGTGCCAGCAGCTCGGTAGCGGGAGGGAAGGAGACCCAGTACTTC.

The chain is built from TRBV4-3 and TRBJ2-1, with TRBD2 as a possible D gene (6 bases). This CDR3 is built from 17 residues. Trimming pared 1 base from V and 0 bases from J, leaving 13 bases between. Germline CDR1 LGHNA, CDR2 YSLEER. In DNA form, the CDR3 reads TGCGCCAGCAGCCAAGGCAGAGGGACTCCCTCCTACAATGAGCAGTTCTTC. It translates to CASSQGRGTPSYNEQFF.

This clonotype has only a few counts. The chain has TRBV4-3 and TRBJ1-2; a weak D match, TRBD1 (5 bases). The CDR3 runs to 16 residues. Trimming shortened V by 1 base and J by 4 bases, and 16 bases separated the two germline ends. Germline CDR1 is LGHNA and CDR2 is YSLEER. CDR3 in amino acids: CASSQGGRGSFYGYTF. DNA for the CDR3: TGCGCCAGCAGCCAAGGTGGCCGGGGCAGCTTCTATGGCTACACCTTC.

This clonotype was counted a few times. The rearrangement links TRBV7-8 to TRBJ2-3; 13 bases are shared with TRBD2. Germline loops: CDR1 SGHVS, CDR2 FQNEAQ. The CDR3 is made up of 17 amino acids. After removal of 0 bases from V and 8 bases from J, the junction contained 8 bases not matched to a gene. The CDR3 sequence is CASSLAGTSGRAGTQYF. The DNA of the CDR3 is TGTGCCAGCAGCTTAGCGGGCACTAGCGGGAGGGCTGGTACGCAGTATTTT.

The chain is built from TRBV6-1 and TRBJ1-5; no clear D gene. The CDR3 is made up of 14 amino acids. Germline CDR1 MNHNS, CDR2 SASEGT. The V end was cut by 7 bases, the J end by 1 base, with 11 bases between. In DNA, the CDR3 is TGTGCCAGCACCGACGGGGAGAGCAATCAGCCCCAGCATTTT. This sequence encodes CASTDGESNQPQHF.

A few counts support this clonotype. The chain recombines TRBV4-3 with TRBJ2-1; D is unresolved. The ends were cut back, 1 base at V and 5 bases at J, with 15 bases in the middle. Germline CDR1 is LGHNA and CDR2 is YSLEER. The CDR3 runs 16 residues. The CDR3 region has the DNA TGCGCCAGCAGCCAAGGTTGGGCCCAGCGAGACAATGAGCAGTTCTTC. It encodes CASSQGWAQRDNEQFF.

J is TRBJ2-2 and V is TRBV7-2; D unclear. Between the trimmed V and J ends, which lost 0 bases and 8 bases, there was a span of 13 bases. CDR3 length: 15 amino acids. Looked up from germline, CDR1 is SGHTA and CDR2 is FQGNSA. The CDR3 here is CASSLAGPPWGELFF. The CDR3 DNA is TGTGCCAGCAGCTTAGCTGGGCCCCCTTGGGGGGAGCTGTTTTTT.

The gene calls are TRBV12-3 or TRBV12-4 and TRBJ1-1; maybe TRBD1 (6 bases). V lost 5 bases and J 4 bases, leaving 11 bases between the germline ends. CDR3 length: 13 amino acids. The CDR3 loop is CASSQQGFTEAFF. The CDR3 nucleotides read TGTGCCAGCAGTCAACAGGGATTCACTGAAGCTTTCTTT.

The table lists this clonotype with a few counts. The rearrangement uses TRBV6-1 and TRBJ2-7; tentatively, D is TRBD1 (7 bases). Per germline, CDR1 MNHNS and CDR2 SASEGT. The CDR3 consists of 16 residues. V gave up 6 bases and J gave up 4 bases, with 22 bases separating them. CDR3 protein: CASRRDSLSETYEQYF. CDR3 DNA: TGTGCCAGCAGGCGGGACAGCCTCTCAGAAACATACGAGCAGTACTTC.

The chain is built from TRBV20-1 and TRBJ2-7; 7 bases fit TRBD1. CDR3 size: 13 residues. The J segment lost 7 bases and the V segment lost 1 base, leaving 7 bases of the junction unmatched. CDR1 DFQATT and CDR2 SNEGSKA come from the germline V gene (reference sequence). The DNA of the CDR3 is TGCAGTGCTAGAGTTACAGGGGCATTTGAGCAGTACTTC. Encoded protein: CSARVTGAFEQYF.

This clonotype has just a few counts. V gene TRBV5-4 combines with J gene TRBJ2-1; 8 bases agree with TRBD2. V shed 0 bases, J shed 4 bases, and the junction held 12 bases outside the gene matches. The CDR3 contains 18 residues. Germline lookup yields CDR1 SGHNT and CDR2 YYREEE (reference sequence). The chain's CDR3 is CASSLAGGPNIKYNEQFF. In DNA form, the CDR3 reads TGTGCCAGCAGCTTGGCGGGAGGGCCCAATATTAAGTACAATGAGCAGTTCTTC.

This chain connects TRBV6-2 or TRBV6-3 to TRBJ2-6; 9 bases are shared with TRBD1. Germline trimming cut 5 bases from V and 0 bases from J; bases unmatched to any gene: 8. CDR1 is MNHEY and CDR2 is SVGEGT in the germline V gene. The CDR3 spans 18 residues. As DNA, the CDR3 is TGTGCCAGCAGTATCCGGGACAGGGATCACTCTGGGGCCAACGTCCTGACTTTC. Its translation is CASSIRDRDHSGANVLTF.

This clonotype came up a few times. The chain is built from TRBV5-1 and TRBJ1-2, with 10 positions matching TRBD1. The CDR3 contains 15 residues. With 4 bases clipped from V and 4 bases from J, the junction kept 7 bases outside the gene matches. Germline V gene lookup returns CDR1 SGHRS and CDR2 YFSETQ. CDR3 nucleotide sequence: TGCGCCAGCAGCATTGGGACAGGGGAAGTCTATGGCTACACCTTC. Protein product: CASSIGTGEVYGYTF.

The chain couples TRBV5-1 to TRBJ2-7; 9 bases line up with TRBD1. Germline V gene data show CDR1 as SGHRS and CDR2 as YFSETQ. CDR3 size: 15 residues. Losses at the gene ends were 4 bases for V and 3 bases for J; bases not matched to a gene: 8. The CDR3 DNA follows: TGCGCCAGCAGCATACAGGGACAGGGAGTCTACGAGCAGTACTTC. This translates into CASSIQGQGVYEQYF.

The chain recombines TRBV20-1 with TRBJ2-5; D not certain. Per the germline V gene, CDR1 is DFQATT and CDR2 is SNEGSKA (reference sequence). Between the trimmed V and J ends, which lost 6 bases and 4 bases, there was a span of 9 bases. This CDR3 comprises 11 residues. The CDR3 DNA is TGCAGTGCCCCCCGGTCAGAGACCCAGTACTTC. Translating it yields CSAPRSETQYF.

This clonotype has just a few counts. V usage is TRBV12-3 or TRBV12-4 and J usage is TRBJ2-2; D might be TRBD1 (6 bases). Trimming pared 2 bases from V and 3 bases from J, leaving 13 bases between. CDR3 length: 16 residues. CDR3 bases: TGTGCCAGCAGTTTAATGGGGACACACTACACCGGGGAGCTGTTTTTT. Amino acid sequence: CASSLMGTHYTGELFF.

This clonotype was found a few times. V usage is TRBV24-1 and J usage is TRBJ2-1; 12 nucleotides line up with TRBD2. The J segment lost 1 base and the V segment lost 0 bases, leaving 6 bases of the junction unmatched. The CDR3 totals 19 residues. CDR1 is KGHDR and CDR2 is SFDVKD in the germline V gene. The CDR3 sequence: CATSDLRLAGGHSYNEQFF. DNA for the CDR3: TGTGCCACCAGTGATTTGCGGCTAGCGGGAGGGCATTCCTACAATGAGCAGTTCTTC.

The rearrangement links TRBV7-2 to TRBJ2-7, with 12 bases that match TRBD2. This CDR3 region has 16 residues. The junction had 6 bases not matched to a gene; V was cut back by 5 bases and J by 1 base. Germline CDR1 and CDR2: SGHTA and FQGNSA. This CDR3 is CASSKRTSGVSYEQYF. The CDR3 DNA reads TGTGCCAGCAGCAAGAGGACTAGCGGGGTATCCTACGAGCAGTACTTC.

V and J are TRBV12-2 and TRBJ2-1; the table's D call, TRBD2, has no DNA check behind it. TRBV12-2 corresponds to a pseudogene. The CDR3 contains 16 residues. This CDR3 is CASRLGWTSFYNEQFF. Written as DNA, the CDR3 is TGTGCAAGTCGCTTAGGTTGGACTAGCTTTTACAATGAGCAGTTCTTC.

This clonotype was seen many times. The chain carries TRBV20-1 and TRBJ2-1; 9 bases agree with TRBD1. There are 19 residues in the CDR3. J was trimmed by 0 bases and V by 3 bases; bases with no gene match: 15. Germline loops: CDR1 DFQATT, CDR2 SNEGSKA (reference sequence). The CDR3 region is CSARMRDRVPGTSYNEQFF. The CDR3 DNA reads as TGCAGTGCTAGGATGCGGGACAGGGTACCGGGTACCTCCTACAATGAGCAGTTCTTC.

This clonotype was picked up a small number of times. This rearrangement joins TRBV5-1 to TRBJ2-5; TRBD1 aligns across 9 bases. Losses at the gene ends were 3 bases for V and 5 bases for J; bases not matched to a gene: 11. The CDR3 covers 16 residues. Germline-derived CDR1 and CDR2 are SGHRS and YFSETQ. Here the CDR3 reads CASSWQGQGVGETQYF. The CDR3 nucleotides are TGCGCCAGCAGCTGGCAGGGACAGGGAGTCGGGGAGACCCAGTACTTC.